One and the same sample provided the 11 T cell receptor beta chains below, sequenced in a study of T cells in Graves' hyperthyroidism and ophthalmopathy. Researchers took RNA transcripts and amplified the TCR beta CDR3 regions from them. HTBI primers were employed in a first-round RT-PCR of the TCR CDR3. Via MiXCR, TCRdb re-called the multiplex PCR reads, giving one row per CDR3 protein. The repertoire holds 550,000 to 650,000 distinct CDR3 sequences, with around 13% as singletons. The sample consisted of blood. The receptor source for this set is a woman in her 30s with Graves' hyperthyroidism that later progressed to Graves' ophthalmopathy.

This clonotype was counted a few times. The rearrangement joins TRBV5-1 to TRBJ2-5; 11 nucleotides agree with TRBD2. CDR1 SGHRS and CDR2 YFSETQ come from the germline V gene. The CDR3 consists of 17 residues. V was pared by 0 bases and J by 2 bases, with 6 bases of the junction left unmatched. This CDR3 is CASSLGASGRNQETQYF. CDR3 sequence (DNA): TGCGCCAGCAGCTTGGGGGCTAGCGGGAGGAATCAAGAGACCCAGTACTTC.

This chain connects TRBV11-2 to TRBJ2-5, with D perhaps matching TRBD2 (5 bases). Germline V gene lookup returns CDR1 SGHAT and CDR2 FQNNGV. Trimming stripped 5 bases from V and 5 bases from J, with 9 bases between. This CDR3 has 12 residues. CDR3 nucleotides: TGTGCCAGCAGCGAGGGATGGGAGACCCAGTACTTC. The encoded protein is CASSEGWETQYF.

This clonotype appeared many times. The chain couples TRBV27 to TRBJ1-3; D is possibly TRBD1 (5 bases). The CDR3 consists of 15 residues. CDR1 is MNHEY and CDR2 is SMNVEV in the germline V gene (reference sequence). V was clipped by 5 bases and J by 0 bases, with 11 bases between them. As DNA, the CDR3 is TGTGCCAGCAGTCCACGCAGGGACTCTGGAAACACCATATATTTT. Translating gives CASSPRRDSGNTIYF.

This clonotype was seen many times. This chain links TRBV11-3 with TRBJ2-3; 7 nucleotides match TRBD1. This CDR3 spans 14 amino acids. V was pared by 7 bases and J by 3 bases, with 7 bases of the junction left unmatched. Germline V gene sequence: CDR1 SGHNT, CDR2 YENEEA. In DNA, the CDR3 is TGTGCCAGCACGGGACAGATCGAAACAGATACGCAGTATTTT. Protein sequence: CASTGQIETDTQYF.

In its sample, this clonotype was seen many times. This chain uses TRBV27 with TRBJ1-5, with a weak D call TRBD1 (5 bases). V shed 6 bases and J shed 2 bases, with 17 bases lying between them. In germline, CDR1 is MNHEY, CDR2 SMNVEV (reference sequence). The CDR3 is made up of 16 amino acids. The CDR3 DNA sequence: TGTGCCAGCAGCTTCACTTACGGGACGGGCAATCAGCCCCAGCATTTT. It is translated as CASSFTYGTGNQPQHF.

This clonotype was recorded many times. The DNA for the CDR3 is TGTGCCAGCAGTACCAGGGATGAGGATGGCTACACCTTC. As protein: CASSTRDEDGYTF. The J gene is TRBJ1-2, the V gene TRBV28; D is possibly TRBD1 (5 bases). The CDR3 spans 13 residues. Trimming removed 5 bases at V and 6 bases at J, with 13 bases between. Germline CDR1 is MDHEN and CDR2 is SYDVKM.

This clonotype was observed at least ten times. V usage is TRBV28 and J usage is TRBJ1-1; TRBD1 might be the D (5 bases). Germline assignment: CDR1 MDHEN and CDR2 SYDVKM. Deletions cut 4 bases from V and 0 bases from J, with 12 bases between. This CDR3 is 15 amino acids long. The CDR3 DNA follows: TGTGCCAGCAGTTGGATAGGGGCTATGAACACTGAAGCTTTCTTT. Translating gives CASSWIGAMNTEAFF.

Only a few counts were recorded for this clonotype. This may arise from a read error, as a much more abundant clone is one base away. This sequence joins TRBV6-1 and TRBJ2-1; D gene ambiguous. Germline V lookup: CDR1 MNHNS, CDR2 SASEGT. V lost 11 bases and J 5 bases, leaving 19 bases between the germline ends. This CDR3 comprises 14 residues. CDR3 in amino acids: CAARFGPLDNEQFF. CDR3 sequence (DNA): TGTGCCGCCCGGTTCGGGCCTTTAGACAATGAGCAGTTCTTC.

This clonotype occurred many times. The chain couples TRBV20-1 to TRBJ1-5; no reliable D call. The CDR3 covers 12 residues. V was pared by 4 bases and J by 3 bases, with 7 bases between. The germline V gene has CDR1 DFQATT and CDR2 SNEGSKA (reference sequence). The CDR3, as DNA: TGCAGTGCTACTCTTCCCAATCAGCCCCAGCATTTT. The encoded protein is CSATLPNQPQHF.

The table lists this clonotype with many counts. The chain carries TRBV28 and TRBJ2-1; D unclear. The CDR3 covers 15 residues. Germline loops: CDR1 MDHEN, CDR2 SYDVKM. V lost 5 bases and J 0 bases, leaving 11 bases between the germline ends. The CDR3 DNA is TGTGCCAGCAGTATGATGGACGGCTCCTACAATGAGCAGTTCTTC. It yields the protein CASSMMDGSYNEQFF.

This clonotype has only a few counts. V and J are TRBV30 and TRBJ1-2, with unresolved D. CDR3 length: 13 residues. The germline V and J ends were trimmed by 0 bases and 2 bases, with 7 bases remaining between them. Germline assignment: CDR1 GTSNPN and CDR2 SVGIG (reference sequence). CDR3 residues: CAWSVFPNYGYTF. CDR3 bases: TGTGCCTGGAGTGTTTTCCCCAACTATGGCTACACCTTC. The full variable domain, completed using reference TRBV30 and TRBJ1-2, is SQTIHQWPATLVQPVGSPLSLECTVEGTSNPNLYWYRQAAGRGLQLLFYSVGIGQISSEVPQNLSASRPQDRQFILSSKKLLLSDSGFYLCAWSVFPNYGYTFGSGTRLTVV.